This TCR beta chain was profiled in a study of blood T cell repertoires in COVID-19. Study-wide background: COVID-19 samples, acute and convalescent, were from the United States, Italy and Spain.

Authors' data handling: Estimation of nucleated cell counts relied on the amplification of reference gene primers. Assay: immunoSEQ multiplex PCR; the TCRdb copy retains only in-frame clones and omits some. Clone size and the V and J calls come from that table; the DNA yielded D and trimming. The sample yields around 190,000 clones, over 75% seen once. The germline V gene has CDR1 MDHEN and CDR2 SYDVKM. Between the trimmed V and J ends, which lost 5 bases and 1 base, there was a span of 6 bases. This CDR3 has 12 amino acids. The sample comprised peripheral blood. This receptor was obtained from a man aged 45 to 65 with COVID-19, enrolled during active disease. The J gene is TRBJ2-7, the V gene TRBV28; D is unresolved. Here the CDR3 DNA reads TGTGCCAGCAGTACTCCTTCCTACGAGCAGTACTTC. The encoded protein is CASSTPSYEQYF. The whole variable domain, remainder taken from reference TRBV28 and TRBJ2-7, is DVKVTQSSRYLVKRTGEKVFLECVQDMDHENMFWYRQDPGLGLRLIYFSYDVKMKEKGDIPEGYSVSREKKERFSLILESASTNQTSMYLCASSTPSYEQYFGPGTRLTVT.